What follows are 27 T cell receptor beta chains derived from one specimen sequenced in a study of identifying expanded T cells in peripheral blood. Using immunoSEQ multiplex PCR, the repertoire was profiled, and TCRdb retains in-frame clones only, with some absent. The table shows more than 50,000 clones, with about four fifths occurring only once. The source material was blood. These receptors came from a person aged 18 to 70 in good health.

The chain has TRBV19 and TRBJ1-2, with 8 positions matching TRBD1. The J segment lost 8 bases and the V segment lost 10 bases, leaving 9 bases of the junction unmatched. CDR3 length: 12 amino acids. Germline V gene data show CDR1 as LNHDA and CDR2 as SQIVND (reference sequence). The CDR3 protein is CATTRTGQGYTF. The CDR3 region has the DNA TGTGCCACCACTCGGACAGGGCAAGGCTACACCTTC.

This chain joins TRBV5-1 and TRBJ1-1, with TRBD1 matching 10 bases. CDR1 is SGHRS and CDR2 is YFSETQ in the germline V gene. With V trimmed by 4 bases and J by 2 bases, 5 bases remained unmatched. This CDR3 is built from 15 residues. The CDR3: CASSRGQGINTEAFF. CDR3 nucleotides: TGCGCCAGCAGCCGGGGACAGGGGATAAACACTGAAGCTTTCTTT.

In DNA, the CDR3 is TGTGCTAGTGGCACTACAAGGGGGCCCACTGAAGCTTTCTTT. Translation gives CASGTTRGPTEAFF. This chain joins TRBV12-5 and TRBJ1-1, with 7 positions matching TRBD1. Germline-derived CDR1 and CDR2 are LGHNT and FRNRAP. The CDR3 runs to 14 residues. J gave up 4 bases and V 6 bases, and 8 bases lay outside the gene matches.

The chain couples TRBV6-1 to TRBJ2-5; weak D call: TRBD1 (5 bases). Germline lookup yields CDR1 MNHNS and CDR2 SASEGT. CDR3 length: 16 amino acids. V gave up 1 base and J gave up 4 bases, with 16 bases separating them. CDR3 bases: TGTGCCAGCAGTGAAGAGGGGAAAGGGGTTAGAGAGACCCAGTACTTC. Protein: CASSEEGKGVRETQYF.

J is TRBJ1-1 and V is TRBV5-6; D is ambiguous. V shed 4 bases and J shed 11 bases, with 18 bases lying between them. Germline CDR1 SGHDT, CDR2 YYEEEE. The CDR3 runs to 13 residues. CDR3 protein: CASSIPSHEGAFF. For the CDR3, the DNA is TGTGCCAGCAGCATCCCTAGCCACGAGGGCGCTTTCTTT.

The chain has TRBV2 and TRBJ1-1; D is possibly TRBD1 (5 bases). CDR1 and CDR2 from the germline V gene are SNHLY and FYNNEI. The CDR3 has 14 amino acids. V lost 5 bases and J 3 bases, leaving 13 bases between the germline ends. As DNA, the CDR3 is TGTGCCAGCAGTAGAAAGGGCAGGGACACTGAAGCTTTCTTT. It is translated as CASSRKGRDTEAFF.

The chain employs TRBV30 and TRBJ2-5; 7 nucleotides agree with TRBD2. V was clipped by 1 base and J by 2 bases; unmatched bases: 13. The CDR3 contains 17 residues. Per germline, CDR1 GTSNPN and CDR2 SVGIG (reference sequence). CDR3: CAWSGTPVAGPQETQYF. In nucleotides, the CDR3 is TGTGCCTGGAGTGGTACCCCGGTAGCGGGTCCACAAGAGACCCAGTACTTC.

This clone was seen a handful of times. The sample has other DNA sequences that encode this CDR3 too. The rearrangement joins TRBV5-6 to TRBJ2-7; a weak D match, TRBD1 (6 bases). The CDR3 length is 15 residues. Trimming removed 4 bases at V and 1 base at J, with 15 bases between. The germline CDR1 and CDR2 sequences are SGHDT and YYEEEE. CDR3 in amino acids: CASSPGGGLSYEQYF. The CDR3 DNA reads as TGTGCCAGCAGCCCTGGGGGCGGGCTTTCCTACGAGCAGTACTTC.

The CDR3 bases are TGTGCCAGCCGAGGTGGGGCCGGGGAGCTGTTTTTT. Translated, it gives CASRGGAGELFF. The chain has TRBV19 and TRBJ2-2, with D unresolved. Germline CDR1 is LNHDA and CDR2 is SQIVND (reference sequence). The CDR3 extends over 12 amino acids. The germline V and J ends were trimmed by 9 bases and 6 bases, with 11 bases remaining between them.

This sequence joins TRBV2 and TRBJ1-1, with unresolved D. CDR1 is SNHLY, CDR2 FYNNEI, per germline. This CDR3 contains 11 residues. V was cut by 8 bases and J by 6 bases, with 10 bases left in between. The DNA of the CDR3 is TGTGCCAGCTTTGGATTCGCTGAAGCTTTCTTT. It is translated as CASFGFAEAFF.

The chain has TRBV6-5 and TRBJ2-3; 11 bases are shared with TRBD2. Germline V lookup: CDR1 MNHEY, CDR2 SVGAGI. J was trimmed by 2 bases and V by 4 bases; bases with no gene match: 5. The CDR3 length is 16 residues. This CDR3 reads CASSFLAGGSTDTQYF. In DNA form, the CDR3 reads TGTGCCAGCAGTTTTCTAGCGGGAGGCTCCACAGATACGCAGTATTTT.

The chain recombines TRBV5-1 with TRBJ2-3; 10 bases align to TRBD2. CDR3 length: 16 residues. Germline-derived CDR1 and CDR2 are SGHRS and YFSETQ. Germline trimming cut 0 bases from V and 2 bases from J; bases unmatched to any gene: 3. In nucleotides, the CDR3 is TGCGCCAGCAGCTTGGAACTAGCGGGAAACACAGATACGCAGTATTTT. As protein: CASSLELAGNTDTQYF.

This chain links TRBV9 with TRBJ1-2; D gene unclear. The V end lost 0 bases, the J end lost 1 base, and 7 bases lay between the germline ends. CDR1 is SGDLS, CDR2 YYNGEE, per germline. The CDR3 has 14 residues. The CDR3 reads CASSVGADNYGYTF. CDR3 sequence (DNA): TGTGCCAGCAGCGTAGGAGCAGATAACTATGGCTACACCTTC.

This clone has just one count. The genes are TRBV23-1 and TRBJ2-7; unclear D gene. TRBV23-1 is labeled an ORF, and its function is uncertain. V was pared by 0 bases and J by 0 bases, with 18 bases between. The CDR3 is 18 amino acids. The CDR3 region is CASSQSRQPPESSYEQYF. The CDR3 region has the DNA TGCGCCAGCAGTCAATCGCGTCAGCCACCGGAAAGCTCCTACGAGCAGTACTTC.

This clone turned up a few times. Written as DNA, the CDR3 is TGTGCCAGCAGCCATCAAACAGGGATGATGAACACTGAAGCTTTCTTT. As protein: CASSHQTGMMNTEAFF. The chain combines TRBV14 with TRBJ1-1; a weak D match, TRBD1 (6 bases). Germline V lookup: CDR1 SGHDN, CDR2 FVKESK. The V and J ends lost 3 bases and 0 bases respectively, with 14 bases between them. This CDR3 is 16 amino acids long.

This clone showed up just a few times. The CDR3 protein is CAWSVGRGREPQHF. In DNA form, the CDR3 reads TGTGCCTGGAGTGTGGGCAGGGGGCGGGAGCCCCAGCATTTT. This chain joins TRBV30 and TRBJ1-5; 8 bases map to TRBD1. The CDR3 extends over 14 amino acids. V lost 0 bases to trimming and J lost 8 bases; unmatched junction nucleotides: 6. The germline V gene encodes CDR1 GTSNPN and CDR2 SVGIG (reference sequence).

The chain combines TRBV19 with TRBJ1-2; 9 bases match TRBD1. The CDR3 is 15 amino acids. The V gene end was trimmed by 3 bases and the J gene end by 5 bases; junction bases not matched to a gene: 7. Germline V gene sequence: CDR1 LNHDA, CDR2 SQIVND (reference sequence). The DNA of the CDR3 is TGTGCCAGTAGTATTGACAGGGGGAAGGAGTATGGCTACACCTTC. Its protein product is CASSIDRGKEYGYTF.

This sequence joins TRBV13 and TRBJ2-5; weak D call: TRBD2 (5 bases). Between the trimmed V and J ends, which lost 3 bases and 2 bases, there was a span of 10 bases. The CDR3 is 14 amino acids. The V gene's germline CDR1 is PRHDT and CDR2 FYEKMQ (reference sequence). The CDR3 loop is CASSFRTGQETQYF. The CDR3 DNA sequence: TGTGCCAGCAGCTTTCGGACGGGACAAGAGACCCAGTACTTC.

This clone was seen more than once but under ten times. This chain connects TRBV7-6 to TRBJ2-1; TRBD2 aligns across 14 bases. Germline CDR1 and CDR2: SGHVS and FNYEAQ. The J segment lost 6 bases and the V segment lost 4 bases, leaving 17 bases of the junction unmatched. The CDR3 runs 20 residues. The CDR3 DNA is TGTGCCAGCAGCTCGTATTATGGCGGACTAGCGGGAGGTCGGAGCAATGAGCAGTTCTTC. Its translation is CASSSYYGGLAGGRSNEQFF.

V and J are TRBV11-3 and TRBJ2-7; no firm D call. The CDR3 loop spans 12 amino acids. The germline CDR1 and CDR2 sequences are SGHNT and YENEEA. V lost 5 bases, J lost 3 bases, and 8 bases lay in between. The CDR3 coding sequence is TGTGCCAGCAGCACGGGTCGCTACGAGCAGTACTTC. Translating it yields CASSTGRYEQYF.

V usage is TRBV12-5 and J usage is TRBJ1-2; possibly TRBD1 for D (5 bases). Germline V gene data show CDR1 as LGHNT and CDR2 as FRNRAP. The germline V and J ends were trimmed by 3 bases and 8 bases, with 13 bases remaining between them. The CDR3 is made up of 13 amino acids. DNA of the CDR3: TGTGCTAGTGGTTTTGAAGGGACGGGGGGCTACACCTTC. Amino acid sequence: CASGFEGTGGYTF.

The genes are TRBV12-5 and TRBJ1-2; no clear D. V gave up 1 base and J gave up 2 bases, with 11 bases separating them. Germline-derived CDR1 and CDR2 are LGHNT and FRNRAP. The CDR3 extends over 15 amino acids. In nucleotides, the CDR3 is TGTGCTAGTGGTTTGGCACAGCCCGGGAACTATGGCTACACCTTC. As protein: CASGLAQPGNYGYTF.

V gene TRBV5-4 combines with J gene TRBJ2-3, with a tentative D call TRBD2 (6 bases). Per the germline V gene, CDR1 is SGHNT and CDR2 is YYREEE (reference sequence). V shed 4 bases and J shed 5 bases, with 17 bases lying between them. The CDR3 is made up of 15 amino acids. For the CDR3, the DNA is TGTGCCAGCAGCCCGCAGATCGGAGGGGTAGATACGCAGTATTTT. Encoded protein: CASSPQIGGVDTQYF.

This clone was counted once. The chain has TRBV4-3 and TRBJ2-7, with D unresolved. Between the trimmed V and J ends, which lost 4 bases and 5 bases, there was a span of 18 bases. CDR1 and CDR2 (germline): LGHNA, YSLEER. The CDR3 covers 15 residues. In DNA, the CDR3 is TGCGCCAGCAGCCCTGACCTCCCCGTGCCACACGAGCAGTACTTC. Amino acid sequence: CASSPDLPVPHEQYF.

The CDR3, as DNA: TGTGCCTGGACAGGGGCAAAACAAGAGACCCAGTACTTC. Translation: CAWTGAKQETQYF. V gene TRBV30 combines with J gene TRBJ2-5; a possible D gene is TRBD1 (6 bases). The germline V gene encodes CDR1 GTSNPN and CDR2 SVGIG (reference sequence). V was cut by 4 bases and J by 2 bases, with 11 bases left in between. CDR3 length: 13 amino acids.

This clone appeared a single time. V usage is TRBV2 and J usage is TRBJ2-5; 7 bases map to TRBD2. The CDR3 is 15 residues long. The germline gives CDR1 SNHLY, CDR2 FYNNEI. Unmatched junction bases numbered 12, after V lost 7 bases and J lost 4 bases. CDR3 region: CASTFNAGVSETQYF. For the CDR3, the DNA is TGTGCCAGCACGTTTAACGCGGGAGTTTCAGAGACCCAGTACTTC.

This chain links TRBV7-9 with TRBJ1-3, with TRBD1 matching over 7 bases. Germline lookup yields CDR1 SEHNR and CDR2 FQNEAQ (reference sequence). The J segment lost 3 bases and the V segment lost 5 bases, leaving 4 bases of the junction unmatched. The CDR3 has 14 amino acids. In DNA, the CDR3 is TGTGCCAGCAGCGGTGACAGGGATGGAAACACCATATATTTT. Translated, it gives CASSGDRDGNTIYF.